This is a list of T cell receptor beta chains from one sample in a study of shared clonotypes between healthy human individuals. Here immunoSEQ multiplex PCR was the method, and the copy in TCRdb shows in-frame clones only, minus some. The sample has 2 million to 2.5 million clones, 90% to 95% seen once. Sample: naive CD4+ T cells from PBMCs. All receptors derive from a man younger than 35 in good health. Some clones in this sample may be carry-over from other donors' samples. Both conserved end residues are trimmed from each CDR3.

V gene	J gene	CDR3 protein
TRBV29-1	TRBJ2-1	SAGWSGAQEQF
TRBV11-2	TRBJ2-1	ASTQGTGSYNEQF
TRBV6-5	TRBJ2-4	ASRPQLAKNIQY
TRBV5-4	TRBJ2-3	ASSLGTSGRTDTQY
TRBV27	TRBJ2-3	ASSLWASTDTQY
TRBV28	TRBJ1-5	ASSRDRVPQPQH
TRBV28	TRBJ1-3	ASSRGGSGNTIY
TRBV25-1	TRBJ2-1	ASVPSGNRYNEQF
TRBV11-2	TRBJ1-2	ASSSRTGGGYGYT
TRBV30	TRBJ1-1	AWSGGFGNTEAF
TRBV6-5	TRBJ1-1	ASSYSKGISTEAF
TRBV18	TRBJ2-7	ASSLFSGGDYEQY
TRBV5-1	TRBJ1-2	ASSSNPQGAWGYT
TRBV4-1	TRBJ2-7	ASSQGMDRGHYEQY
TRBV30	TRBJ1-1	AWSNQRNTEAF
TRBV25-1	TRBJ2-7	ASSAPGAFEQY
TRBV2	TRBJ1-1	ASSEETNTEAF
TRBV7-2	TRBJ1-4	ASSPKAGLNEKLF
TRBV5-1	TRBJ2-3	ASSLGLAGVGDTQY
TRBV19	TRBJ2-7	ASNPRRGAYEQY
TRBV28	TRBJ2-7	ASSLRQGREY
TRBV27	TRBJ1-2	ASRSHANYGYT
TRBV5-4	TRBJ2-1	ASSLTGERLNEQF
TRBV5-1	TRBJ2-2	ASSSTGTGSTGELF
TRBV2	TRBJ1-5	ASSALRADQPQH
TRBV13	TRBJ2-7	ASSLELGYEQY
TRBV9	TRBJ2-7	ASSPADGALHEQY
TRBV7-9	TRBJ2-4	ASSRDTQGAKNIQY
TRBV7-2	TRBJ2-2	ASSVPGVLF
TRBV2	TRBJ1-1	ASSEALGGGTEAF
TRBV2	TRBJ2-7	ASTQELSSYEQY
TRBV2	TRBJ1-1	ASRTGGRNTEAF
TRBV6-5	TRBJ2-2	ASSQGPAGELF
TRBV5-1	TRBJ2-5	ASSLGTTSWGETQY
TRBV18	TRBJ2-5	ASSPLPLAGTGQETQY
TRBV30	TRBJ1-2	AWSVKGARYGYT
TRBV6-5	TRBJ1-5	ASRNRGSDQPQH
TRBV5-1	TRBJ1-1	ASSLNGGTEAF
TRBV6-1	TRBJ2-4	ASSVGTNLAKNIQY
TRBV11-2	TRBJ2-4	ASSFFGGAKNIQY
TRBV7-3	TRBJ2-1	ASSEDRVKDEQF